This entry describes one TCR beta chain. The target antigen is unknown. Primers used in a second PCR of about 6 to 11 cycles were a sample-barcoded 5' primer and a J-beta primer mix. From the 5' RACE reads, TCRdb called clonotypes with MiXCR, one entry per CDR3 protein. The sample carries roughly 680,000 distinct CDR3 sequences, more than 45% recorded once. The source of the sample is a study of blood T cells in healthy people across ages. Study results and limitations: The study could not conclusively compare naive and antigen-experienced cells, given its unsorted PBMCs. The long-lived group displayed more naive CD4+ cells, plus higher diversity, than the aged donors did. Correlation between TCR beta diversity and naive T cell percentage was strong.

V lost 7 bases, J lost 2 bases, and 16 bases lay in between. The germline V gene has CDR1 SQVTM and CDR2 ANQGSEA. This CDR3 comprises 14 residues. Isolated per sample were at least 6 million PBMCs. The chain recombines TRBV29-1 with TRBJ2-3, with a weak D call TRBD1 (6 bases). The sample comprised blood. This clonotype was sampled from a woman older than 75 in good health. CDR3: CSARRGTNTDTQYF. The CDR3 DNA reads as TGCAGCGCGAGGAGAGGGACAAACACAGATACGCAGTATTTT.